Described below is a single T cell receptor beta chain sequence and its context. The data stem from a study of technical replicates of blood from a few donors. CDR3 length equals 12 residues. From germline, CDR1 is SGHRS and CDR2 YFSETQ. The V gene end was trimmed by 4 bases and the J gene end by 3 bases; junction bases not matched to a gene: 1. The repertoire was sequenced with immunoSEQ multiplex PCR; TCRdb's copy has only in-frame clones and lacks some. The sample includes 55,000 to 80,000 clones, approximately 89% of them seen just once. Sequenced sample: PBMCs. This receptor was obtained from a human donor in good health. Some clones in this sample may be carry-over from other donors' samples. The chain joins TRBV5-1 to TRBJ2-7, with 7 bases aligning to TRBD1. CDR3 sequence: CASSDRDYEQYF. DNA for the CDR3: TGCGCCAGCAGCGACAGGGACTACGAGCAGTACTTC.